This TCR beta chain derives from a study of cytomegalovirus exposure and HLA in healthy donors. Study-level points and caveats: Further analysis, carried out later, found HLA-associated TCR beta chains more clonally expanded than equally common other chains. Using a false discovery rate of 0.05, a later analysis showed that 16,951 TCR beta sequences were associated with HLA alleles.

Regarding donors, all were healthy bone marrow donors. The CDR3 runs 15 residues. In germline, CDR1 is SNHLY, CDR2 FYNNEI. With V trimmed by 5 bases and J by 4 bases, 6 bases remained unmatched. This PCR relied on a set of 60 Vbeta primers and 13 Jbeta primers. The data were produced by immunoSEQ multiplex PCR, yet TCRdb's version contains in-frame clones alone and is incomplete. The data show 150,000 to 180,000 clones, around 75% seen once. Details on this clone: The antigen remains unidentified. The same CDR3 also results from other DNA sequences found in this sample.

The rearrangement uses TRBV2 and TRBJ1-5; 9 bases are a match to TRBD1. This receptor was identified in a man aged 25-45 years in good health and CMV-seropositive. Sequenced input: PBMCs. CDR3 sequence reads: CASSPWTGENQPQHF. Written as DNA, the CDR3 is TGTGCCAGCAGTCCGTGGACAGGGGAAAATCAGCCCCAGCATTTT. The variable domain in full, with the rest retrieved from reference TRBV2 and TRBJ1-5, is EPEVTQTPSHQVTQMGQEVILRCVPISNHLYFYWYRQILGQKVEFLVSFYNNEISEKSEIFDDQFSVERPDGSNFTLKIRSTKLEDSAMYFCASSPWTGENQPQHFGDGTRLSIL.